These T cell receptor beta chains were read from a single sample in a study of blood T cell repertoires in COVID-19. The protocol was immunoSEQ multiplex PCR, while the TCRdb copy is restricted to in-frame clones and leaves out a portion. This sample has around 28,000 clones, with roughly nine tenths found just once. Sequenced input: peripheral blood. These TCRs come from an older man with acute or convalescent COVID-19. Each CDR3 is given without its conserved first and last residue.

V gene,CDR3 length,CDR3 protein
TRBV30,13,AWSVRGGAYNEQF
TRBV4-1,14,ASSQPTSGKFYEQY
TRBV2,12,ASRGGVAGNTIY
TRBV30,13,AWVRGKGQVFEQF
TRBV7-9,12,ASVIGAMNTEAF
TRBV27,14,ASSLLQRTTYNEQF
TRBV7-6,13,ASSLGQGSYNEQF
TRBV6-5,12,ASSYTGSSDTQY
TRBV30,12,AWSYGPVNTEAF
TRBV5-4,15,ASSSLAGRNRNSPLH